This T cell receptor (beta chain) was captured by sequencing in a study of T cell changes during pregnancy in multiple sclerosis. This clone has a single count. Using immunoSEQ multiplex PCR, the repertoire was profiled, and TCRdb retains in-frame clones only, with some absent. The table includes around 130,000 clones, around 93% detected once. This CDR3 is built from 16 residues. Germline-derived CDR1 and CDR2 are MDHEN and SYDVKM. The V and J ends lost 3 bases and 0 bases respectively, with 12 bases between them. V and J are TRBV28 and TRBJ1-3; D call uncertain. Sample: peripheral blood, taken before pregnancy. This TCR came from a female donor with multiple sclerosis, enrolled in a pregnancy study. DNA of the CDR3: TGTGCCAGCAGTTTCCTCCTAGGCCGCTCTGGAAACACCATATATTTT. This gives the protein CASSFLLGRSGNTIYF.